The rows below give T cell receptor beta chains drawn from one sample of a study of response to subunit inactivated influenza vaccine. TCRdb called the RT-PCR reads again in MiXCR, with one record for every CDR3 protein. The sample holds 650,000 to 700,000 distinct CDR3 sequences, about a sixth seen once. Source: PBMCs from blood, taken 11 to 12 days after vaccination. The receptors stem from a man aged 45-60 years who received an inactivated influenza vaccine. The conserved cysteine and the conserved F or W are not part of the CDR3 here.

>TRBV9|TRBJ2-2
ASSVGDFTGELF
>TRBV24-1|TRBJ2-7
ATSDSGTAAYEQY
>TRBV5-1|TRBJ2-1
ASSLSGISYNEQF
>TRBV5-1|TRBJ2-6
ASSPEPLSGANVLT
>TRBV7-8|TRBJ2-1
ASSSPRAVSYNEQF
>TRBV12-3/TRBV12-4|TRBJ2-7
ASSFGESSYEQY
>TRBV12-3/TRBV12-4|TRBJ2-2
ASTRQGNTGELF
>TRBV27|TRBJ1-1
ASSLRGNRGGNTEAF
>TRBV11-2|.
ASRSSGRKLYNEQY
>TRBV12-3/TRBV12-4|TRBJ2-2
ASSLGLAGNHGELF
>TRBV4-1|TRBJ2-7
ASSLRTAYEQY
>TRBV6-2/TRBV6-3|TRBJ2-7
ASTLSGIYEQY
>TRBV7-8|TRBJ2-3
ASSLGLAGTHSTQY
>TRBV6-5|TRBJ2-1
ASSSEDSSYNEQF
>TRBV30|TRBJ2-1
AWMKRRSHNEQF
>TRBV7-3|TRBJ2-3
ASSQNPMDTQY
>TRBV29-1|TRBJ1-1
SIKDSDTEAF
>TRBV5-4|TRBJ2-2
ASSLEAGENTGELF
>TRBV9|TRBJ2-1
ASSVGAGSSYNEQF
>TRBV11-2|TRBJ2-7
ASSPMLEGGKLSYEQY
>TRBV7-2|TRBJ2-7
ASSLVGGPHEQY
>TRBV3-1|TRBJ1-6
ASSPTGGAESPLH
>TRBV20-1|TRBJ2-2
SATGLAGGFDGELF
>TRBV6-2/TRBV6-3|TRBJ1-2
ASSHGELSGYT
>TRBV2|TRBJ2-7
ASSGYFYEQY
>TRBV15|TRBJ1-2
ATSRDTKSYGYT
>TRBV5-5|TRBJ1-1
ASSLRTGRNLGNTEAF
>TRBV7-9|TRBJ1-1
ASSPTRGTLDQAF
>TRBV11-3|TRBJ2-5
ASSLAGGAETQY
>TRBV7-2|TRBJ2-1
ASSPTGTRFNEQF
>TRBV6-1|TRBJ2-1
ASSLALGNEQF
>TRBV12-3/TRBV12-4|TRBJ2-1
ASRPGLAGTNEQF
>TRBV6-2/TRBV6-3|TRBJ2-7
ASSPPGRGFYEQY
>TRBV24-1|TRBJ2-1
ATSDFRGGQDEQF